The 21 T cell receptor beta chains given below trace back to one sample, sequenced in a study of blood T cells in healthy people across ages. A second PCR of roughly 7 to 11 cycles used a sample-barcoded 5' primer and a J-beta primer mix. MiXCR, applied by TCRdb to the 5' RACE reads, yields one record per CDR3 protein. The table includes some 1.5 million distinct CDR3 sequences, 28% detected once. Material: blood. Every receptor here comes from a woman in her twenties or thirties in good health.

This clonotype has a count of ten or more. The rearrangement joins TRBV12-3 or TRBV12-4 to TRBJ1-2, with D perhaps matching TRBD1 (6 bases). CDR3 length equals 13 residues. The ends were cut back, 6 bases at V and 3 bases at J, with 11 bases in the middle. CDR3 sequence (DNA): TGTGCCAGCAGAGCGGACAGCGACTATGGCTACACCTTC. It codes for CASRADSDYGYTF.

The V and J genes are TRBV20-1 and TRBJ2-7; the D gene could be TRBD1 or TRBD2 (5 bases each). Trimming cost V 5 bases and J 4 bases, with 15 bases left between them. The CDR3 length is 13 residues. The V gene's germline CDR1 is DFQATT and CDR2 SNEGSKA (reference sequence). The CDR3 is CSARRDPLYEQYF. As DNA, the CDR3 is TGCAGTGCTCGCCGGGACCCCCTTTACGAGCAGTACTTC.

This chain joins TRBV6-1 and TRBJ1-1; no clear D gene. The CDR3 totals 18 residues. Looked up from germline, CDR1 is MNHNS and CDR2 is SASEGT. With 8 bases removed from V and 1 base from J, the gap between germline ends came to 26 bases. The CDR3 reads CASRLLPPGSLANTEAFF. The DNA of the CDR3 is TGTGCCAGCCGTCTCCTCCCACCTGGCTCTTTAGCGAACACTGAAGCTTTCTTT.

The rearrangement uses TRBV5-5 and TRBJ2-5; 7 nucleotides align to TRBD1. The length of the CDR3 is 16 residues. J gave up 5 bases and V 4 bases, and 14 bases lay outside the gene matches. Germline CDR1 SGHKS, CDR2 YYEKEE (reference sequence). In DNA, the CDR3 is TGTGCCAGCAGCCCCTTCTCTGACAGGGTTATGGAGACCCAGTACTTC. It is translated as CASSPFSDRVMETQYF.

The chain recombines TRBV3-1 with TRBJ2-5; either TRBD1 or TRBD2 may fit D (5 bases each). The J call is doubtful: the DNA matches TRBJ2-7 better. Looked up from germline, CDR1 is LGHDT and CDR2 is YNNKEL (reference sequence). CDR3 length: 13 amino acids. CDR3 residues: CASSRESGTEQYF. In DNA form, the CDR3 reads TGTGCCAGCAGCCGAGAGTCAGGGACCGAGCAGTACTTC.

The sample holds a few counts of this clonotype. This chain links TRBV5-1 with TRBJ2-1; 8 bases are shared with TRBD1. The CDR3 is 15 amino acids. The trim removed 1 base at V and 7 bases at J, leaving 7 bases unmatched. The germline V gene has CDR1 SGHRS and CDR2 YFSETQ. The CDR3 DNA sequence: TGCGCCAGCAGCTTGTATCGACAGGGGAGAAATGAGCAGTTCTTC. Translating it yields CASSLYRQGRNEQFF.

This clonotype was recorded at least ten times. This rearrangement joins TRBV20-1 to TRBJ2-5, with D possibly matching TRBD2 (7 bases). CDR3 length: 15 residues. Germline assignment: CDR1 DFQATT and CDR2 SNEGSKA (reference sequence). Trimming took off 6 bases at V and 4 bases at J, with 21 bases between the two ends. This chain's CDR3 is CSAEGGGGVRETQYF. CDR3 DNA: TGCAGTGCGGAGGGGGGGGGAGGGGTAAGAGAGACCCAGTACTTC.

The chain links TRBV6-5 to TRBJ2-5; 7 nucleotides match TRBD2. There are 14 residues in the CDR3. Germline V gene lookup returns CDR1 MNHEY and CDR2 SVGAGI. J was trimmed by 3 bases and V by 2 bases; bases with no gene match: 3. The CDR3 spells CASSYDAGEETQYF. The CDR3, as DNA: TGTGCCAGCAGTTACGATGCGGGGGAAGAGACCCAGTACTTC.

The CDR3 is CATSGGGSNTGELFF. The CDR3 bases are TGTGCCACCAGTGGGGGCGGATCGAACACCGGGGAGCTGTTTTTT. V usage is TRBV24-1 and J usage is TRBJ2-2; tentative D call: TRBD1 (5 bases). From germline, CDR1 is KGHDR and CDR2 SFDVKD. This CDR3 is built from 15 residues. V shed 5 bases and J shed 0 bases, with 9 bases lying between them.

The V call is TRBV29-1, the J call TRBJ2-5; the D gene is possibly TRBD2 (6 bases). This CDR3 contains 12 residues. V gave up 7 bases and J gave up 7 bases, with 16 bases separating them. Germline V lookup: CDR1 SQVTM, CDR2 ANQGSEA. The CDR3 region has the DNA TGCAGCGCCTTTGGCGGGGTTGGGACCCAGTACTTC. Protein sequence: CSAFGGVGTQYF.

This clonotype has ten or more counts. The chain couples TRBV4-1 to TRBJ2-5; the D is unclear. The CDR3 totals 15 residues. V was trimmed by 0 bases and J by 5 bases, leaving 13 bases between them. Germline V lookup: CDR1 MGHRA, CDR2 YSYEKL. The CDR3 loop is CASSQEYGEGETQYF. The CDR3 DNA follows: TGCGCCAGCAGCCAAGAATATGGTGAAGGGGAGACCCAGTACTTC.

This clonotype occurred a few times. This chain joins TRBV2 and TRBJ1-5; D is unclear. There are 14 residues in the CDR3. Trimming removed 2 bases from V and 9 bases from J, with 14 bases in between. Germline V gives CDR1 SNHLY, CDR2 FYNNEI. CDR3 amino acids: CASSETTAGRPQHF. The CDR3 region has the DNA TGTGCCAGCAGTGAAACAACAGCCGGTCGGCCCCAGCATTTT.

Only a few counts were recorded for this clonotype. This CDR3 is CASSGGRGSSPLHF. DNA for the CDR3: TGTGCCAGCAGCGGAGGTAGAGGGTCCTCACCCCTCCACTTT. The rearrangement links TRBV9 to TRBJ1-6; D gene uncertain. In germline, CDR1 is SGDLS, CDR2 YYNGEE. V gave up 3 bases and J gave up 10 bases, with 14 bases separating them. CDR3 length equals 14 residues.

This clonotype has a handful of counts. The CDR3 spells CASRPERGDYNEQFF. CDR3 bases: TGTGCCAGCAGGCCCGAGCGGGGCGATTACAATGAGCAGTTCTTC. The chain combines TRBV12-3 or TRBV12-4 with TRBJ2-1; 7 positions match TRBD2. The J segment lost 4 bases and the V segment lost 6 bases, leaving 9 bases of the junction unmatched. CDR3 length: 15 amino acids.

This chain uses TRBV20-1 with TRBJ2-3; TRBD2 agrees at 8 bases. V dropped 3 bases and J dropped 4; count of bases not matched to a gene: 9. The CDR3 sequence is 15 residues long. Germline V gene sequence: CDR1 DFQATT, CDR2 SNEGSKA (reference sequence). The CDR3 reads CSARDSGGGPDTQYF. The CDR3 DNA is TGCAGTGCTAGGGACTCCGGCGGGGGGCCAGATACGCAGTATTTT.

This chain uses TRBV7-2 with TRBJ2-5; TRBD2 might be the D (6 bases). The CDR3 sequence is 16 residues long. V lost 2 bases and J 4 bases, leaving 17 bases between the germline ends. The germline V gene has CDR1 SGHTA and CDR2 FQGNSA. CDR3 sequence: CASSLTPTRGGETQYF. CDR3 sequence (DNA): TGTGCCAGCAGCTTAACTCCGACTAGGGGCGGAGAGACCCAGTACTTC.

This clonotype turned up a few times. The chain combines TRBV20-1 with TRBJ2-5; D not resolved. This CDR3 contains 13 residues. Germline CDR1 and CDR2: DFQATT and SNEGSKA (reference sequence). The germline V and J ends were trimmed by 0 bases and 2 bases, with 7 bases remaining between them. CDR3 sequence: CSARDNKQETQYF. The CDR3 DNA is TGCAGTGCTAGAGATAACAAACAAGAGACCCAGTACTTC.

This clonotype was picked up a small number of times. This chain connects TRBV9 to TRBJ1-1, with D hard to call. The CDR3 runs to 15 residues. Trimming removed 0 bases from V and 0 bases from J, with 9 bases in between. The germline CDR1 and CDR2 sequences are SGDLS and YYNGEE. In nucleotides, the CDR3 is TGTGCCAGCAGCGTAGATCCGGGTGTGAACACTGAAGCTTTCTTT. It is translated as CASSVDPGVNTEAFF.

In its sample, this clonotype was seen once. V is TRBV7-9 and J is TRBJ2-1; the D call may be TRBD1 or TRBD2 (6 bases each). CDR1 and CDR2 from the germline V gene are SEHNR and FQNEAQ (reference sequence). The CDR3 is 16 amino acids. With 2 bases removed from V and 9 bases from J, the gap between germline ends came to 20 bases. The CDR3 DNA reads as TGTGCCAGCAGCTTAAGCCGGACCGGGAAGGGGGGTGAGCAGTTCTTC. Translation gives CASSLSRTGKGGEQFF.

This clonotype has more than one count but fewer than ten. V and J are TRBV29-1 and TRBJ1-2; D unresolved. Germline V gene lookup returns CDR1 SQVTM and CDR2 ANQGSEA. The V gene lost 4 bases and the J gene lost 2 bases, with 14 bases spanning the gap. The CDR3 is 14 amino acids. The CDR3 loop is CSVGGQMINYGYTF. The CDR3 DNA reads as TGCAGCGTTGGCGGTCAGATGATCAACTATGGCTACACCTTC.

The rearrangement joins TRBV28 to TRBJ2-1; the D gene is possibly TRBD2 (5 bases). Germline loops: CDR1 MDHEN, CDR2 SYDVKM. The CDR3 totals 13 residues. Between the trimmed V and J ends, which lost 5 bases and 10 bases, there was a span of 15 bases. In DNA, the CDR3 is TGTGCCAGCAGTCTCCAGAATCCGGGGGAGCAGTTCTTC. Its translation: CASSLQNPGEQFF.